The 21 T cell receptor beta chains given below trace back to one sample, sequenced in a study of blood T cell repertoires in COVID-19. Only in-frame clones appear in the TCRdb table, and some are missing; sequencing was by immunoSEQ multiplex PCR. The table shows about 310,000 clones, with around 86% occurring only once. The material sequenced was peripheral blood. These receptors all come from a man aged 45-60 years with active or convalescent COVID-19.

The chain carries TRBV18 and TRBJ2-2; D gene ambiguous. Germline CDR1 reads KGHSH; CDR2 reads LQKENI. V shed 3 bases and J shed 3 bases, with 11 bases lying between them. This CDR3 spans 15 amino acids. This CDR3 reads CASSPEQSDTGELFF. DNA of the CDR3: TGTGCCAGCTCACCGGAGCAGAGTGACACCGGGGAGCTGTTTTTT.

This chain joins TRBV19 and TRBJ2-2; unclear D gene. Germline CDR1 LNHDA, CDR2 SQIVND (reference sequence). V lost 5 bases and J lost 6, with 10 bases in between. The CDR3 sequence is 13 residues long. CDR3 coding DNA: TGTGCCAGTAGTCCTAACTTGGCCGGGGAGCTGTTTTTT. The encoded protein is CASSPNLAGELFF.

For the CDR3, the DNA is TGTGCCAGCAGTCTCGGACAGGTACATTCACCCCTCCACTTT. This sequence encodes CASSLGQVHSPLHF. This chain uses TRBV28 with TRBJ1-6, with 7 bases fitting TRBD1. The germline V gene has CDR1 MDHEN and CDR2 SYDVKM. CDR3 length equals 14 residues. V trimming: 5 bases; J trimming: 8 bases; junction bases outside the gene matches: 6.

CDR3 sequence: CASSTSLAGVGTGELFF. The CDR3 bases are TGTGCCAGCAGCACCTCCCTAGCGGGGGTTGGGACCGGGGAGCTGTTTTTT. The chain joins TRBV9 to TRBJ2-2; TRBD2 agrees at 10 bases. From germline, CDR1 is SGDLS and CDR2 YYNGEE. This CDR3 is 17 amino acids long. Germline trimming cut 4 bases from V and 5 bases from J; bases unmatched to any gene: 11.

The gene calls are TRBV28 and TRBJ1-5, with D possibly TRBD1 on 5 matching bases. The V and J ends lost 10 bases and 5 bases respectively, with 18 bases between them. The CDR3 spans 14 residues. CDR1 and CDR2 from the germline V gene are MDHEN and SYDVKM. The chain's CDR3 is CATMVGGQDQPQHF. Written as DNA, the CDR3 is TGTGCCACCATGGTGGGGGGTCAGGATCAGCCCCAGCATTTT.

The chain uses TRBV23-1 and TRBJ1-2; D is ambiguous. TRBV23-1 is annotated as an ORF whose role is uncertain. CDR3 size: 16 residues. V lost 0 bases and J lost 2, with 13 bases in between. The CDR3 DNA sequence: TGCGCCAGCAGTCAATCTCACACAGACCGGAACTATGGCTACACCTTC. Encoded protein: CASSQSHTDRNYGYTF.

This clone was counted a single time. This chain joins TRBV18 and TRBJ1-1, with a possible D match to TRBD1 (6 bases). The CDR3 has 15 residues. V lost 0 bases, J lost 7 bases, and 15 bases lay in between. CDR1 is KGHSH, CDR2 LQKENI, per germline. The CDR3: CASSPPTGETSEAFF. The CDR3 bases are TGTGCCAGCTCACCACCGACAGGCGAGACGAGTGAAGCTTTCTTT.

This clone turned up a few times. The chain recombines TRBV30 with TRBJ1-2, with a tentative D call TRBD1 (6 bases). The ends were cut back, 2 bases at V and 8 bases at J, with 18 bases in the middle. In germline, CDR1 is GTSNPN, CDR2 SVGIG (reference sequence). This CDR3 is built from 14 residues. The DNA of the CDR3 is TGTGCCTGGAGTCCGACAGGTTCATTGGGAGGCTACACCTTC. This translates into CAWSPTGSLGGYTF.

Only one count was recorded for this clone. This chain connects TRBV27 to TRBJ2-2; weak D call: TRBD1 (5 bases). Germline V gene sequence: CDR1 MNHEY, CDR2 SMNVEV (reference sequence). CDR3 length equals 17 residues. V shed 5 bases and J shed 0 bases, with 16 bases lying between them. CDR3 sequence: CASSPYTGFANTGELFF. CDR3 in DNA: TGTGCCAGCAGTCCATATACAGGCTTCGCGAACACCGGGGAGCTGTTTTTT.

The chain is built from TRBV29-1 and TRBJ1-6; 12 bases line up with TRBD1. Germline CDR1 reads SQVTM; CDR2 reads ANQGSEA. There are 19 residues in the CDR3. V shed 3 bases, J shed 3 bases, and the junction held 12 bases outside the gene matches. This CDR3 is CSVERRGTGGQIYNSPLHF. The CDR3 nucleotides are TGCAGCGTTGAGAGGAGAGGGACAGGGGGCCAAATCTATAATTCACCCCTCCACTTT.

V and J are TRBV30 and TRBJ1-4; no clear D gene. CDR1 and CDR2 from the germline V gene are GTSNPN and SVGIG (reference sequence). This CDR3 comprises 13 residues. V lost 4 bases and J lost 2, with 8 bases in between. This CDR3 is CAWTGVTNEKLFF. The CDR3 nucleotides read TGTGCCTGGACCGGGGTGACTAATGAAAAACTGTTTTTT.

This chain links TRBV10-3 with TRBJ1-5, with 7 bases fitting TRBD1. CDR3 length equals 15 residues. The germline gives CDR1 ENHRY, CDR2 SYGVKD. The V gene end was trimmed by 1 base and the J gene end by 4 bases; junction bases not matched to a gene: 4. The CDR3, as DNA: TGTGCCATCAGTGAGTTTCGGGACAGTAATCAGCCCCAGCATTTT. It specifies CAISEFRDSNQPQHF.

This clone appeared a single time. CDR3 sequence: CASSSLTRYKSNYGYTF. The DNA of the CDR3 is TGTGCCAGCAGCTCGCTGACAAGGTACAAATCTAACTATGGCTACACCTTC. V usage is TRBV27 and J usage is TRBJ1-2; no clear D gene. Germline loops: CDR1 MNHEY, CDR2 SMNVEV (reference sequence). The CDR3 loop spans 17 amino acids. Trimming shortened V by 6 bases and J by 0 bases, and 20 bases separated the two germline ends.

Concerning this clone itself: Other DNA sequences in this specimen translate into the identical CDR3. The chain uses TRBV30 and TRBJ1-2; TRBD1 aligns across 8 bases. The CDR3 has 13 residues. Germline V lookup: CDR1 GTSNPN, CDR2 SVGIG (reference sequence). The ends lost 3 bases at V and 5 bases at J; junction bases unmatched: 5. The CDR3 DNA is TGTGCCTGGAGCCGGGACAGGCCATATGGCTACACCTTC. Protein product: CAWSRDRPYGYTF.

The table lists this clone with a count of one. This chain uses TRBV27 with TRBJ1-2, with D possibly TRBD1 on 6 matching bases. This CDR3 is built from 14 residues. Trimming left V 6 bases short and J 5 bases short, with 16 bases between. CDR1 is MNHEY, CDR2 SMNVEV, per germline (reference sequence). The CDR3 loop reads CASRARAGTYGYTF. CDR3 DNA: TGTGCCAGCAGAGCCCGGGCAGGGACATATGGCTACACCTTC.

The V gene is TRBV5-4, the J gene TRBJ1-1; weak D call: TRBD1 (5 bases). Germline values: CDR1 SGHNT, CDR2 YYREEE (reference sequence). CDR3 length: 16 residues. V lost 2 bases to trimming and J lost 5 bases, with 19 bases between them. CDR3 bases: TGTGCCAGCAGCTTAGGTCCCCCTCGGGGGGATACTGAAGCTTTCTTT. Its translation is CASSLGPPRGDTEAFF.

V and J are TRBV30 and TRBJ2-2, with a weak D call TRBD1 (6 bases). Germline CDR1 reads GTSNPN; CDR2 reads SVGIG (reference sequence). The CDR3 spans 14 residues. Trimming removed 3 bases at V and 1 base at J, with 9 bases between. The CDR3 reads CAWRTGLNTGELFF. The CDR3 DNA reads TGTGCCTGGAGGACAGGATTGAACACCGGGGAGCTGTTTTTT. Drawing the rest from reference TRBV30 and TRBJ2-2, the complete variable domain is SQTIHQWPATLVQPVGSPLSLECTVEGTSNPNLYWYRQAAGRGLQLLFYSVGIGQISSEVPQNLSASRPQDRQFILSSKKLLLSDSGFYLCAWRTGLNTGELFFGEGSRLTVL.

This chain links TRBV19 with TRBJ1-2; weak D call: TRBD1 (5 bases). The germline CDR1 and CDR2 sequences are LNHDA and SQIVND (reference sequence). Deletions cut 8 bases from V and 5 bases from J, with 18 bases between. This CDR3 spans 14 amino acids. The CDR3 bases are TGTGCCAGTCGCGGGACTCCAAGACTGTATGGCTACACCTTC. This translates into CASRGTPRLYGYTF.

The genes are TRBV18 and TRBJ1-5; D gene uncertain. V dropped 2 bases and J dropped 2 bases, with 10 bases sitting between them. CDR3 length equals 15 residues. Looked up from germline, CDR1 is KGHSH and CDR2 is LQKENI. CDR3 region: CASSPSRDGNQPQHF. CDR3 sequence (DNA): TGTGCCAGCTCACCATCGAGGGATGGCAATCAGCCCCAGCATTTT.

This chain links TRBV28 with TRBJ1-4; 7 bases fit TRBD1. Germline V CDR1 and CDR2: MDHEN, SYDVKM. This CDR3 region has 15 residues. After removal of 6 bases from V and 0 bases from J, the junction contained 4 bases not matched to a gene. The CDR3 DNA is TGTGCCAGCAGACCTCAGGGGGCAACTAATGAAAAACTGTTTTTT. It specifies CASRPQGATNEKLFF.

DNA for the CDR3: TGTGCCAGCACTCTAGTCTGGGCCGGGGAGCTGTTTTTT. Its protein is CASTLVWAGELFF. The V and J genes are TRBV6-5 and TRBJ2-2, with D unresolved. V lost 7 bases to trimming and J lost 6 bases, with 12 bases between them. This CDR3 has 13 residues. Per the germline V gene, CDR1 is MNHEY and CDR2 is SVGAGI.